The TCR beta chain under discussion was sequenced for a study of chemoradiotherapy in HPV16-positive cancers. In germline, CDR1 is MGHRA, CDR2 YSYEKL. Trimming at V came to 1 base and at J to 8 bases, leaving 4 bases not matched to a gene. The CDR3 loop spans 14 amino acids. On this clone itself: Antigen specificity is unknown.

Study-wide results and limits: The functional HPV-specific definition rests on just a couple of HPV16-positive patients.

Repertoires were generated with immunoSEQ multiplex PCR, while TCRdb's copy carries only in-frame clones and drops some. The sample carries about 35,000 clones, roughly 78% recorded once. This sequence was found in a human donor with HPV-associated anogenital cancer. The V and J genes are TRBV4-1 and TRBJ1-4; TRBD1 agrees at 7 bases. The sample here was blood, taken from a patient who underwent chemoradiotherapy. The CDR3 nucleotides are TGCGCCAGCAGCCAAGGGGACAGAGTAGAAAAACTGTTTTTT. Translating it yields CASSQGDRVEKLFF.